At least ten counts were recorded for the clone carrying this T cell receptor (beta chain). This specimen belongs to a study of T-cell reconstitution after alpha-beta-depleted transplantation in children. During its preparation, the TCRbeta library received unique molecular identifiers. TCRdb re-analysed the PCR reads in MiXCR, keeping a single row per CDR3 protein. The top ten hold 1.1% of the sample, which has around 600,000 distinct CDR3 sequences, roughly 17% seen once. The length of the CDR3 is 15 residues. V was trimmed by 0 bases and J by 0 bases, leaving 6 bases between them. Germline V gene sequence: CDR1 MNHEY, CDR2 SVGAGI.

Sample: PBMCs from the stem cell graft donor, taken from the stem cell graft. This receptor was identified in a human donor who donated a stem cell graft to a child with acute myeloid leukemia. The chain combines TRBV6-5 with TRBJ1-5, with D uncertain. The CDR3 DNA reads TGTGCCAGCAGTTACTCTGCGGTTAGCAATCAGCCCCAGCATTTT. Amino acid sequence: CASSYSAVSNQPQHF.